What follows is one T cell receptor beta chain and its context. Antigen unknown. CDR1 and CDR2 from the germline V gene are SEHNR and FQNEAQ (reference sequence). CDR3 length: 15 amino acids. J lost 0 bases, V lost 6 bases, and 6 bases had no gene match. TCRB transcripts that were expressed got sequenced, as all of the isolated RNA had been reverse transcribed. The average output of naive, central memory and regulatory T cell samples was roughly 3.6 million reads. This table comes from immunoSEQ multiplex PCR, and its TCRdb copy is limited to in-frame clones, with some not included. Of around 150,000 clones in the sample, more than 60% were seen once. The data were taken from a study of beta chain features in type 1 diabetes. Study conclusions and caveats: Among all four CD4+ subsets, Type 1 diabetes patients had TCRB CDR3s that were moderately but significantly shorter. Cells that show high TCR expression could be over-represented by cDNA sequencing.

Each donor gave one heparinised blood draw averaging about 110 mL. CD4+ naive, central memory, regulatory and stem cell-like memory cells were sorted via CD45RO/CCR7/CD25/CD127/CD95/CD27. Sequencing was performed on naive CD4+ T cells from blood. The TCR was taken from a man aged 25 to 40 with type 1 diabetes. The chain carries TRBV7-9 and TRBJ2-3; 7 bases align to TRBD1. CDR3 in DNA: TGTGCCAGCAGGAGGACAGGAGCTAGCACAGATACGCAGTATTTT. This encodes CASRRTGASTDTQYF.